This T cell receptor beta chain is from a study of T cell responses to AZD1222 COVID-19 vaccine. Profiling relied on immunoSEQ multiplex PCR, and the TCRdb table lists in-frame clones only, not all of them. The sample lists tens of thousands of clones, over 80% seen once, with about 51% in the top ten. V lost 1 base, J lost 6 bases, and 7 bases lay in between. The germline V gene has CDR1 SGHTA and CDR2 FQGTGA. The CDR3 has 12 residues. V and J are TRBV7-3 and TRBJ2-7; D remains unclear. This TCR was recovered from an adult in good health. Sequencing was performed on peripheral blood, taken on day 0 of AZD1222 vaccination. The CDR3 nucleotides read TGTGCCAGCAGCTTAAACGGCGGCGAGCAGTACTTC. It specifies CASSLNGGEQYF.